The 27 T cell receptor beta chains reported below all come from one sample, sequenced in a study of regulatory T cells in long-lasting Graves disease. CDR3-region Arm-PCR and iRepertoire HTBI primers produced the TCR beta libraries. TCRdb called the multiplex PCR reads again in MiXCR, with one record for every CDR3 protein. Among approximately 400,000 distinct CDR3 sequences, about 15% were seen once, and the ten largest hold over 15%. As to time point: newly diagnosed GD, antithyroid drugs for less than 3 months. PBMC-derived RNA was used for the TCR library. These data were likewise used in another study, on T cells in Graves' hyperthyroidism and ophthalmopathy.

Sequenced material: peripheral blood mononuclear cells (PBMCs), taken at new diagnosis, from a patient treated with antithyroid drugs. The receptors derive from a woman under 40 with Graves disease.

This clonotype was recorded many times. The chain combines TRBV20-1 with TRBJ2-1; 8 positions match TRBD2. Germline V gene lookup returns CDR1 DFQATT and CDR2 SNEGSKA (reference sequence). CDR3 length: 16 residues. V lost 3 bases, J lost 1 base, and 8 bases stayed unmatched. CDR3: CSARVKLAESYNEQFF. CDR3 coding DNA: TGCAGTGCTAGGGTCAAACTAGCGGAATCCTACAATGAGCAGTTCTTC.

This clonotype occurred many times. The J gene is TRBJ2-7, the V gene TRBV20-1; TRBD1 matches 8 bases. V lost 6 bases and J lost 1; bases outside the gene matches: 8. This CDR3 is 14 amino acids long. The V gene's germline CDR1 is DFQATT and CDR2 SNEGSKA (reference sequence). The CDR3 loop is CSAMDRASSYEQYF. In DNA, the CDR3 is TGCAGTGCAATGGACAGGGCCTCTTCCTACGAGCAGTACTTC.

V is TRBV15 and J is TRBJ2-3; D is possibly TRBD1 or TRBD2 (7 bases each). The J call could be wrong; TRBJ2-5 is a better fit for the DNA end. Germline CDR1 LNHNV, CDR2 YYDKDF (reference sequence). The CDR3 runs to 17 residues. CDR3 bases: TGTGCCACCAGCAGAGATCTGCAGGGGGGGTTGTCGGAGACCCAGTACTTC. Its translation is CATSRDLQGGLSETQYF.

The sample holds a few counts of this clonotype. One base away lies a much larger clone, so this may be a sequencing read error. The chain links TRBV12-3 or TRBV12-4 to TRBJ2-6, with D perhaps matching TRBD1 (7 bases). The CDR3 is 17 residues long. The CDR3 spells CAIPGGSPSSGASVLTF. The CDR3 bases are TGTGCCATCCCAGGGGGGAGTCCAAGCTCTGGGGCCAGCGTCCTGACTTTC.

This clonotype was counted ten times or more. The V gene is TRBV24-1, the J gene TRBJ2-5; TRBD2 matches 12 bases. The V segment lost 4 bases and the J segment 5 bases; nucleotides outside the gene matches: 4. Germline V gene sequence: CDR1 KGHDR, CDR2 SFDVKD. CDR3 length: 15 residues. The CDR3 here is CATSDTSGRPETQYF. CDR3 DNA sequence: TGTGCCACCAGTGACACTAGCGGGAGGCCGGAGACCCAGTACTTC.

At least ten counts were recorded for this clonotype. V gene TRBV6-5 combines with J gene TRBJ2-2; the D gene is possibly TRBD2 (5 bases). CDR3 length: 17 residues. Germline values: CDR1 MNHEY, CDR2 SVGAGI. V was trimmed by 0 bases and J by 3 bases, leaving 14 bases between them. DNA for the CDR3: TGTGCCAGCAGTTACTCAGGGAGCAAATGGGACACCGGGGAGCTGTTTTTT. Its translation is CASSYSGSKWDTGELFF.

The chain has TRBV12-3 or TRBV12-4 and TRBJ1-3, with D perhaps TRBD1 (5 bases). CDR3 size: 17 residues. V was shortened by 2 bases and J by 0 bases, with 14 bases between the two germline ends. CDR3 sequence (DNA): TGTGCCAGCAGTTTACTGAGTCCGGGACGCTCTGGAAACACCATATATTTT. Amino acid sequence: CASSLLSPGRSGNTIYF.

The chain combines TRBV15 with TRBJ2-1; TRBD2 matches 12 bases. The V gene end was trimmed by 0 bases and the J gene end by 7 bases; junction bases not matched to a gene: 10. Germline loops: CDR1 LNHNV, CDR2 YYDKDF (reference sequence). The CDR3 runs 18 residues. CDR3 amino acids: CATSRDATGTSGLNEQFF. In nucleotides, the CDR3 is TGTGCCACCAGCAGAGATGCCACCGGGACTAGCGGGCTTAATGAGCAGTTCTTC.

Worth noting for this clonotype: This sequence is one base from a far larger clone and is likely a read error. V usage is TRBV7-9 and J usage is TRBJ2-1; perhaps TRBD2 as D (5 bases). The CDR3 loop spans 14 amino acids. Germline V CDR1 and CDR2: SEHNR, FQNEAQ (reference sequence). V lost 3 bases and J 10 bases, leaving 16 bases between the germline ends. CDR3 protein: CASSFGSGPDEQFF. Here the CDR3 DNA reads TGTGCCAGCAGCTTTGGAAGCGGACCCGACGAGCAGTTCTTC.

This clonotype occurred many times. The rearrangement links TRBV28 to TRBJ1-1; perhaps TRBD1 as D (6 bases). CDR3 length equals 14 residues. In germline, CDR1 is MDHEN, CDR2 SYDVKM. Trimming stripped 5 bases from V and 5 bases from J, with 15 bases between. CDR3 in amino acids: CASSRGGVLTEAFF. Here the CDR3 DNA reads TGTGCCAGCAGTCGAGGGGGGGTTCTAACTGAAGCTTTCTTT. The full variable domain, completed using reference TRBV28 and TRBJ1-1, is DVKVTQSSRYLVKRTGEKVFLECVQDMDHENMFWYRQDPGLGLRLIYFSYDVKMKEKGDIPEGYSVSREKKERFSLILESASTNQTSMYLCASSRGGVLTEAFFGQGTRLTVV.

The chain joins TRBV9 to TRBJ2-7; D is uncertain. The V and J ends lost 8 bases and 0 bases respectively, with 18 bases between them. CDR3 size: 15 residues. Germline assignment: CDR1 SGDLS and CDR2 YYNGEE. CDR3 region: CARQSRAPSSYEQYF. The CDR3 DNA is TGTGCCAGACAAAGCCGGGCGCCGAGCTCCTACGAGCAGTACTTC.

The genes are TRBV10-3 and TRBJ2-1, with 8 bases aligning to TRBD1. Per the germline V gene, CDR1 is ENHRY and CDR2 is SYGVKD. The V gene end was trimmed by 8 bases and the J gene end by 4 bases; junction bases not matched to a gene: 4. The CDR3 has 13 residues. The CDR3 sequence is CAIRDRTYNEQFF. As DNA, the CDR3 is TGTGCCATCCGGGACAGGACTTACAATGAGCAGTTCTTC.

The V call is TRBV7-2, the J call TRBJ1-5; 7 nucleotides line up with TRBD1. This CDR3 has 15 residues. Losses at the gene ends were 3 bases for V and 4 bases for J; bases not matched to a gene: 6. Looked up from germline, CDR1 is SGHTA and CDR2 is FQGNSA. CDR3 nucleotide sequence: TGTGCCAGCAGCTTGGTAGGGACAGATAATCAGCCCCAGCATTTT. Residues: CASSLVGTDNQPQHF. Supplemented by reference TRBV7-2 and TRBJ1-5, the full variable domain reads GAGVSQSPSNKVTEKGKDVELRCDPISGHTALYWYRQSLGQGLEFLIYFQGNSAPDKSGLPSDRFSAERTGGSVSTLTIQRTQQEDSAVYLCASSLVGTDNQPQHFGDGTRLSIL.

This clonotype was picked up a small number of times. The V and J genes are TRBV30 and TRBJ2-7, with D possibly matching TRBD2 (6 bases). The CDR3 loop spans 15 amino acids. Germline CDR1 GTSNPN, CDR2 SVGIG (reference sequence). Trimming took off 0 bases at V and 4 bases at J, with 16 bases between the two ends. CDR3 amino acids: CAWSVLGREGYEQYF. CDR3 bases: TGTGCCTGGAGTGTACTCGGGAGAGAGGGTTACGAGCAGTACTTC.

This clonotype showed up many times. V and J are TRBV20-1 and TRBJ2-3; D remains ambiguous. The V end lost 7 bases, the J end lost 0 bases, and 14 bases lay between the germline ends. The germline CDR1 and CDR2 sequences are DFQATT and SNEGSKA (reference sequence). The CDR3 is 14 amino acids. CDR3 protein: CSVRFWASTDTQYF. The CDR3 nucleotides are TGCAGTGTCCGGTTCTGGGCAAGCACAGATACGCAGTATTTT.

This clonotype came up many times. The chain employs TRBV13 and TRBJ2-1, with 10 bases that match TRBD2. CDR3 length: 17 residues. The trim removed 2 bases at V and 3 bases at J, leaving 7 bases unmatched. The germline V gene has CDR1 PRHDT and CDR2 FYEKMQ (reference sequence). The CDR3 DNA reads TGTGCCAGCAGCTTAAGGAGCGGGAGGGCCTTCTACAATGAGCAGTTCTTC. This codes for CASSLRSGRAFYNEQFF.

This clonotype was seen a single time. The chain joins TRBV7-2 to TRBJ2-7, with 8 bases matching TRBD2. CDR3 length equals 13 residues. Germline-derived CDR1 and CDR2 are SGHTA and FQGNSA. V lost 4 bases, J lost 7 bases, and 6 bases stayed unmatched. The CDR3 DNA follows: TGTGCCAGCAGCTCGGGGGGGTTTGGGGAGCAGTACTTC. This codes for CASSSGGFGEQYF.

This clonotype occurred many times. The chain recombines TRBV7-2 with TRBJ1-5, with D possibly being TRBD1 (5 bases). The CDR3 covers 14 residues. V lost 6 bases and J lost 4, with 13 bases in between. From germline, CDR1 is SGHTA and CDR2 FQGNSA. CDR3 sequence (DNA): TGTGCCAGCAGTAGGAGGAGGGGTAATCAGCCCCAGCATTTT. Protein product: CASSRRRGNQPQHF.

This clonotype was seen a handful of times. The chain employs TRBV7-3 and TRBJ2-7; 10 nucleotides align to TRBD1. This CDR3 is built from 14 residues. Germline V lookup: CDR1 SGHTA, CDR2 FQGTGA. V lost 5 bases and J lost 4; bases outside the gene matches: 5. CDR3 nucleotides: TGTGCCAGCAGCGCCGACAGGGGGCCGTACGAGCAGTACTTC. Translating gives CASSADRGPYEQYF. Full variable domain (rest looked up from reference TRBV7-3 and TRBJ2-7): GAGVSQTPSNKVTEKGKYVELRCDPISGHTALYWYRQSLGQGPEFLIYFQGTGAADDSGLPNDRFFAVRPEGSVSTLKIQRTERGDSAVYLCASSADRGPYEQYFGPGTRLTVT.

This clonotype has just a few counts. This rearrangement joins TRBV12-3 or TRBV12-4 to TRBJ2-5; TRBD2 aligns across 13 bases. With V trimmed by 3 bases and J by 4 bases, 8 bases remained unmatched. CDR3 size: 17 residues. The DNA of the CDR3 is TGTGCCAGCAGTTTCCCCGCGGGACTAGCGGGACGAGAGACCCAGTACTTC. Its translation is CASSFPAGLAGRETQYF.

The rearrangement uses TRBV25-1 and TRBJ2-2; the D gene is possibly TRBD2 (6 bases). This CDR3 is 16 amino acids long. Germline V lookup: CDR1 MGHDK, CDR2 SYGVNS. Trimming cost V 0 bases and J 5 bases, with 13 bases left between them. The CDR3 loop is CASSEYGGSGTGELFF. CDR3 nucleotide sequence: TGTGCCAGCAGTGAATATGGAGGGAGTGGGACCGGGGAGCTGTTTTTT.

The sample holds many counts of this clonotype. The chain has TRBV11-2 and TRBJ2-1, with TRBD2 as a possible D gene (5 bases). V was cut by 1 base and J by 7 bases, with 11 bases left in between. The germline gives CDR1 SGHAT, CDR2 FQNNGV. The CDR3 contains 14 residues. CDR3 sequence: CASSLGGVRNEQFF. In DNA, the CDR3 is TGTGCCAGCAGCTTAGGGGGAGTTAGGAATGAGCAGTTCTTC.

This clonotype has ten or more counts. The chain combines TRBV28 with TRBJ2-3; unclear D gene. Germline V CDR1 and CDR2: MDHEN, SYDVKM. The CDR3 contains 12 residues. Trimming took 6 bases from V and 6 from J, leaving 10 bases between them. The CDR3, as DNA: TGTGCCAGCAGCCTGGGGTCGGATACGCAGTATTTT. The encoded protein is CASSLGSDTQYF. The full variable domain, with the rest looked up from reference TRBV28 and TRBJ2-3, is DVKVTQSSRYLVKRTGEKVFLECVQDMDHENMFWYRQDPGLGLRLIYFSYDVKMKEKGDIPEGYSVSREKKERFSLILESASTNQTSMYLCASSLGSDTQYFGPGTRLTVL.

This clonotype was seen at least ten times. The V and J genes are TRBV6-1 and TRBJ2-7; maybe TRBD1 (6 bases). Germline CDR1 and CDR2: MNHNS and SASEGT. The CDR3 length is 13 residues. Trimming removed 8 bases from V and 2 bases from J, with 13 bases in between. In DNA form, the CDR3 reads TGTGCCAGCGAGAGGACAGAGCCCTACGAGCAGTACTTC. Its translation is CASERTEPYEQYF.

This clonotype was picked up many times. The J gene is TRBJ2-5, the V gene TRBV7-9; TRBD2 matches 8 bases. The germline CDR1 and CDR2 sequences are SEHNR and FQNEAQ (reference sequence). V trimming: 3 bases; J trimming: 5 bases; junction bases outside the gene matches: 11. The CDR3 runs 16 residues. The CDR3 region is CASSFRAAGAGETQYF. The CDR3 region has the DNA TGTGCCAGCAGCTTCAGGGCAGCGGGAGCCGGTGAGACCCAGTACTTC. Together with reference TRBV7-9 and TRBJ2-5, the CDR3 gives the full variable domain: DTGVSQNPRHKITKRGQNVTFRCDPISEHNRLYWYRQTLGQGPEFLTYFQNEAQLEKSRLLSDRFSAERPKGSFSTLEIQRTEQGDSAMYLCASSFRAAGAGETQYFGPGTRLLVL.

In this sample, this clonotype turned up many times. CDR3 sequence (DNA): TGCGCCAGCAGCCCAAGACAGGGAGTCTCCACAGATACGCAGTATTTT. Protein product: CASSPRQGVSTDTQYF. This chain joins TRBV5-1 and TRBJ2-3, with 7 bases matching TRBD1. CDR3 length: 16 residues. V dropped 4 bases and J dropped 2; count of bases not matched to a gene: 10. Germline V lookup: CDR1 SGHRS, CDR2 YFSETQ.

The chain is built from TRBV20-1 and TRBJ1-1; no reliable D call. V was cut by 1 base and J by 4 bases, with 13 bases left in between. Germline V gene data show CDR1 as DFQATT and CDR2 as SNEGSKA (reference sequence). CDR3 size: 14 residues. CDR3 coding DNA: TGCAGTGCTAGAGGTACAAGGTTTGGCACTGAAGCTTTCTTT. It encodes CSARGTRFGTEAFF.